The clone carrying this T cell receptor (beta chain) has ten or more counts. Its antigen is as yet unknown. CDR3-region Arm-PCR and iRepertoire HTBI primers produced the TCR beta libraries. TCRdb processed the multiplex PCR reads anew with MiXCR; each CDR3 protein has one entry. The sample lists under 500,000 distinct CDR3 sequences; around 17% were seen once. These data belong to a study of regulatory T cells in long-lasting Graves disease. Time point described: newly diagnosed GD, antithyroid drugs for less than 3 months. From PBMCs, RNA was extracted and then used to make the TCR library. Study findings and constraints: Favored usage of TRBV28, TRBJ1-2 and TRBJ2-5 was recorded in persistent disease.

V lost 0 bases, J lost 8 bases, and 5 bases lay in between. Germline V gives CDR1 MNHEY, CDR2 SVGAGI. The length of the CDR3 is 12 residues. These data are also associated with another study on T cells in Graves' hyperthyroidism and ophthalmopathy. That investigation notes: HTBI primers were used for first-round RT-PCR of the TCR CDR3.

The clonotype was recovered from a woman in her thirties with Graves disease. The sequences come from peripheral blood mononuclear cells (PBMCs), collected at new diagnosis, from a patient treated with antithyroid drugs. The chain combines TRBV6-5 with TRBJ2-1; D ambiguous. This CDR3 is CASSYSPDEQFF. The DNA for the CDR3 is TGTGCCAGCAGTTACTCCCCCGATGAGCAGTTCTTC.